This T cell receptor (beta chain) is drawn from a study of blood T cell repertoires in COVID-19. Overall study context: Acute and convalescent COVID-19 samples came from the United States, Italy and Spain.

As originally analysed: It was from reference gene primer amplification that nucleated cell counts were estimated. TCRdb's copy holds only in-frame clones and misses some; the assay was immunoSEQ multiplex PCR. For V, J and clone size, that table is used; D and trimming come from the DNA. The sample records some 350,000 clones, around nine tenths being singletons. Sequenced sample: peripheral blood. The sequence derives from a human donor in a cohort sampled during active COVID-19.

The CDR3 region has the DNA TGCAGCGGGGCCGAAGAGACCCAGTACTTC. Protein product: CSGAEETQYF. This chain links TRBV29-1 with TRBJ2-5; D call uncertain. CDR1 is SQVTM and CDR2 is ANQGSEA in the germline V gene. V was pared by 7 bases and J by 3 bases, with 6 bases between. The CDR3 is made up of 10 amino acids.